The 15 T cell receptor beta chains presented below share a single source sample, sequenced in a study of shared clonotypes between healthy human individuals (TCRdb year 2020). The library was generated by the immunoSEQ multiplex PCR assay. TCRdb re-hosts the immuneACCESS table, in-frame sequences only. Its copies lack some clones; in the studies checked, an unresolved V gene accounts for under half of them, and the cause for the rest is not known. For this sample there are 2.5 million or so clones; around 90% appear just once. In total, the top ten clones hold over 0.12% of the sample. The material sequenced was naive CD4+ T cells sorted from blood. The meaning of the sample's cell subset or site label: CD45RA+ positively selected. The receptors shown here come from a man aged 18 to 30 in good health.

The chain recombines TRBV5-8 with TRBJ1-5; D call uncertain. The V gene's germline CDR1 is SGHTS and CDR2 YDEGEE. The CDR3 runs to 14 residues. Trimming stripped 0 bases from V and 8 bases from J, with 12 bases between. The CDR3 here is CASSLGHHREPQHF. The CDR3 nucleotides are TGTGCCAGCAGCTTGGGACACCACCGTGAGCCCCAGCATTTT.

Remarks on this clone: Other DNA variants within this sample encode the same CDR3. The DNA for the CDR3 is TGTGCCAGCAGCTTAGGCGGGACAAATAATTCACCCCTCCACTTT. Protein sequence: CASSLGGTNNSPLHF. The V and J genes are TRBV7-9 and TRBJ1-6; TRBD1 might be the D (6 bases). Germline V lookup: CDR1 SEHNR, CDR2 FQNEAQ (reference sequence). V gave up 1 base and J gave up 5 bases, with 9 bases separating them. The CDR3 has 15 amino acids.

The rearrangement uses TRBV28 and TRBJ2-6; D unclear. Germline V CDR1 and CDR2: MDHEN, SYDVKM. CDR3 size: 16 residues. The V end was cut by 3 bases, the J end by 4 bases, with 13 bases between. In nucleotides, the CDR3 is TGTGCCAGCAGTTTGGGCACCCCTCTGGGGGCCAACGTCCTGACTTTC. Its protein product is CASSLGTPLGANVLTF.

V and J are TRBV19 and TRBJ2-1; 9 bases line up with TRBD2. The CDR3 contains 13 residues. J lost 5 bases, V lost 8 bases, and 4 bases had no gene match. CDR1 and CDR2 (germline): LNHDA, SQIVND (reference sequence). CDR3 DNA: TGTGCCAGTCTGGGACTAGCCAACAATGAGCAGTTCTTC. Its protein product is CASLGLANNEQFF.

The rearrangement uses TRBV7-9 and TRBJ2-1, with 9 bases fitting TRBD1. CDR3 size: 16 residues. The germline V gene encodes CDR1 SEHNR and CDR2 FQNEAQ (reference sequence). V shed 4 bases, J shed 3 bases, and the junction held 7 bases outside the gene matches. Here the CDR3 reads CASSSRAGQGYNEQFF. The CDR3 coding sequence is TGTGCCAGCAGCTCGCGAGCGGGACAGGGCTACAATGAGCAGTTCTTC.

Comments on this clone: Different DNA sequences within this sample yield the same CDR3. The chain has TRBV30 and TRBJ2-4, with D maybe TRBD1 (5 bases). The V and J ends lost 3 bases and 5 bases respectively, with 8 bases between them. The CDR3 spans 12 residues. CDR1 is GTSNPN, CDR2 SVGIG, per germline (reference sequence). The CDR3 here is CAWRQDQNIQYF. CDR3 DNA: TGTGCCTGGAGACAGGATCAAAACATTCAGTACTTC.

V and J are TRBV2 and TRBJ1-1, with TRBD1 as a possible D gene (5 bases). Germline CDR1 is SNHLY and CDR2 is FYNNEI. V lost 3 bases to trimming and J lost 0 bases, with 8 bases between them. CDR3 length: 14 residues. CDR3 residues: CASSDQGMNTEAFF. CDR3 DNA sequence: TGTGCCAGCAGTGATCAGGGAATGAACACTGAAGCTTTCTTT.

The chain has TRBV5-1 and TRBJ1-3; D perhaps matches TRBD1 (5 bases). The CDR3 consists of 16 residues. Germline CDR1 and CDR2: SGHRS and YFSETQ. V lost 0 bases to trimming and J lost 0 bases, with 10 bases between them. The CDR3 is CASSLGGEFSGNTIYF. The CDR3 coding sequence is TGCGCCAGCAGCTTGGGAGGGGAGTTCTCTGGAAACACCATATATTTT.

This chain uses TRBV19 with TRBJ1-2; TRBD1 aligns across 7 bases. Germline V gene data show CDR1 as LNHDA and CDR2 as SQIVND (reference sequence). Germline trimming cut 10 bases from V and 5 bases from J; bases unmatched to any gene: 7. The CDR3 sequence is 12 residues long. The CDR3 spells CATSDREYGYTF. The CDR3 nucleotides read TGTGCCACCAGCGACAGGGAATATGGCTACACCTTC. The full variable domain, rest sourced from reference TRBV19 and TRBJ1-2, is DGGITQSPKYLFRKEGQNVTLSCEQNLNHDAMYWYRQDPGQGLRLIYYSQIVNDFQKGDIAEGYSVSREKKESFPLTVTSAQKNPTAFYLCATSDREYGYTFGSGTRLTVV.

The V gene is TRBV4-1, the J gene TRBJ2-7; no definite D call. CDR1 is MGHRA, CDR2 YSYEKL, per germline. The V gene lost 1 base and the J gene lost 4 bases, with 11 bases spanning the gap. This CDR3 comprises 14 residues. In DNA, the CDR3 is TGCGCCAGCAGCCAAGGGTTCCCTTGGTACGAGCAGTACTTC. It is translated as CASSQGFPWYEQYF.

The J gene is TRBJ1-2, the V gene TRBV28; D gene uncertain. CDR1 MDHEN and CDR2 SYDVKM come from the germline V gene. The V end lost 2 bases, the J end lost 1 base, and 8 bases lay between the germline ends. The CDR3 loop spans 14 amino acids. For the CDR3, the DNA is TGTGCCAGCAGTTTAGACTCAAATAACTATGGCTACACCTTC. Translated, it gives CASSLDSNNYGYTF.

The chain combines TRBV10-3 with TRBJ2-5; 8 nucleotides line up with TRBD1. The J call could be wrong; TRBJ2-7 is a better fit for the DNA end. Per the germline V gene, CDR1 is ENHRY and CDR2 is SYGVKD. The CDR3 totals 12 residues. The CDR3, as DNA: TGTGCCATAGGGACAGGCACCTACGAGCAGTACTTC. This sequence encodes CAIGTGTYEQYF.

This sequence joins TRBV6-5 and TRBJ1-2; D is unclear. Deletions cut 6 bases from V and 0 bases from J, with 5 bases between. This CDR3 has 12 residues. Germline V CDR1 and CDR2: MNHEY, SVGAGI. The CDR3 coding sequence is TGTGCCAGCAGCAATACTAACTATGGCTACACCTTC. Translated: CASSNTNYGYTF.

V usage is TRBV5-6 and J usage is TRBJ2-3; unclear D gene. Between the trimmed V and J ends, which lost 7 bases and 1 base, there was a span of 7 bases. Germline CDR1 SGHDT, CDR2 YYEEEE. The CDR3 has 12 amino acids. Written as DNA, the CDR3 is TGTGCCAGCGGGCAACGCACAGATACGCAGTATTTT. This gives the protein CASGQRTDTQYF. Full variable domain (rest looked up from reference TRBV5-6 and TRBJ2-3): DAGVTQSPTHLIKTRGQQVTLRCSPKSGHDTVSWYQQALGQGPQFIFQYYEEEERQRGNFPDRFSGHQFPNYSSELNVNALLLGDSALYLCASGQRTDTQYFGPGTRLTVL.

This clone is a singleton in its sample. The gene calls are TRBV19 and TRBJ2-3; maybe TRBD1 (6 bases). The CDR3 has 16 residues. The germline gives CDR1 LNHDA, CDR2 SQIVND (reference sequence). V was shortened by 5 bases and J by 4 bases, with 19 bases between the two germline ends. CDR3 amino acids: CASSVQGQPGADTQYF. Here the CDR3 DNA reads TGTGCCAGTAGTGTCCAAGGACAACCAGGGGCAGATACGCAGTATTTT.